This T cell receptor beta chain was obtained from a study of OX40 agonist ivuxolimab in advanced cancers. Study summary: Three patients had partial responses: one hepatocellular carcinoma, two cutaneous melanoma.

This CDR3 comprises 16 residues. With V trimmed by 0 bases and J by 2 bases, 6 bases remained unmatched. In germline, CDR1 is SGHRS, CDR2 YFSETQ. Sequencing was performed with immunoSEQ multiplex PCR; in TCRdb, only in-frame clones are kept and a portion is missing. The repertoire has some 15,000 clones, around 78% of them found once; the top ten carry 25% to 35%. This TCR came from an adult with an advanced solid tumor such as melanoma, head and neck, liver or kidney cancer. The specimen was CD4+ or CD8+ T cells sorted from blood, collected in a trial of the OX40 agonist ivuxolimab. The chain links TRBV5-1 to TRBJ2-3; 7 bases line up with TRBD2. CDR3 protein: CASSLAAREPTDTQYF. CDR3 bases: TGCGCCAGCAGCTTGGCCGCGCGGGAGCCCACAGATACGCAGTATTTT.